The rows below give T cell receptor beta chains drawn from one sample of a study of PD-1 blockade in classical Hodgkin lymphoma. Method: immunoSEQ multiplex PCR; TCRdb's copy keeps in-frame clones and lacks some. The repertoire holds about 6,900 clones, about 88% seen once, with around 39% in the top ten. This specimen consisted of peripheral blood mononuclear cells (PBMCs), obtained before the fourth cycle of nivolumab. The receptor set was obtained from a human donor with classical Hodgkin lymphoma. Both conserved end residues are part of each CDR3.

CASSLNGGGRVGGDTEAFF TRBV4-1 19 TRBJ1-1
CAWSEGGGYGYTF TRBV30 13 TRBJ1-2
CASSLYQGSANSPLHF TRBV5-5 16 TRBJ1-6
CAISGLFSDTQYF TRBV10-3 13 TRBJ2-3
CASSQAGRDNEKLFF TRBV4-1 15 TRBJ1-4
CASSGQGLSYNEQFF TRBV2 15 TRBJ2-1
CAISDPAGGSYGYTF TRBV10-3 15 TRBJ1-2
CASSFNRERNQPQHF TRBV28 15 TRBJ1-5
CASSTGTGGDGYTF TRBV19 14 TRBJ1-2
CASSSDFPGADTQYF TRBV7-9 15 TRBJ2-3
CASSFTGYGYTF TRBV5-1 12 TRBJ1-2
CASRETGGLNSPLHF TRBV6-5 15 TRBJ1-6
CASSPRLAGVDDTQYF TRBV11-3 16 TRBJ2-3
CASRGGVPTTEAFF TRBV6-5 14 TRBJ1-1
CASSARPGWAGGLSYNEQFF TRBV9 20 TRBJ2-1
CASSVRSGGRSHNEQFF TRBV2 17 TRBJ2-1